The 4 T cell receptor beta chains given below trace back to one sample, sequenced in a study of T cell responses to AZD1222 COVID-19 vaccine. TCRdb keeps only in-frame clones here, not all; method: immunoSEQ multiplex PCR. The top ten clones hold 1.5% to 2% of a sample with roughly 180,000 clones, about 91% of them seen once. Here the sequenced sample was peripheral blood, taken on day 0 of AZD1222 vaccination. The receptors originated from an adult in good health.

The chain carries TRBV13 and TRBJ2-2; D is uncertain. The CDR3 is 14 residues long. Germline V gene sequence: CDR1 PRHDT, CDR2 FYEKMQ (reference sequence). V gave up 0 bases and J gave up 5 bases, with 7 bases separating them. CDR3 coding DNA: TGTGCCAGCAGCTTAGGTTATCAGACCGGGGAGCTGTTTTTT. This translates into CASSLGYQTGELFF.

This chain uses TRBV2 with TRBJ1-2; D perhaps matches TRBD1 (5 bases). This CDR3 contains 15 residues. The V end was cut by 2 bases, the J end by 5 bases, with 15 bases between. In germline, CDR1 is SNHLY, CDR2 FYNNEI. The CDR3 DNA sequence: TGTGCCAGCAGTGAAATGAACCTGGGGACTTATGGCTACACCTTC. Protein sequence: CASSEMNLGTYGYTF.

The chain links TRBV30 to TRBJ1-5; 7 positions match TRBD1. J gave up 6 bases and V 5 bases, and 7 bases lay outside the gene matches. The length of the CDR3 is 13 residues. Germline assignment: CDR1 GTSNPN and CDR2 SVGIG (reference sequence). The CDR3 nucleotides are TGTGCCTGGGAACAGGGGAGTGGTCAGCCCCAGCATTTT. Residues: CAWEQGSGQPQHF.

The chain carries TRBV29-1 and TRBJ1-2; perhaps TRBD1 as D (5 bases). CDR3 length: 12 residues. V shed 4 bases and J shed 7 bases, with 13 bases lying between them. In germline, CDR1 is SQVTM, CDR2 ANQGSEA. CDR3 in DNA: TGCAGCGTTGTGGGGGAAATTAGTGGCTACACCTTC. This gives the protein CSVVGEISGYTF. Combining the CDR3 with reference TRBV29-1 and TRBJ1-2 gives the whole variable domain SAVISQKPSRDICQRGTSLTIQCQVDSQVTMMFWYRQQPGQSLTLIATANQGSEATYESGFVIDKFPISRPNLTFSTLTVSNMSPEDSSIYLCSVVGEISGYTFGSGTRLTVV.